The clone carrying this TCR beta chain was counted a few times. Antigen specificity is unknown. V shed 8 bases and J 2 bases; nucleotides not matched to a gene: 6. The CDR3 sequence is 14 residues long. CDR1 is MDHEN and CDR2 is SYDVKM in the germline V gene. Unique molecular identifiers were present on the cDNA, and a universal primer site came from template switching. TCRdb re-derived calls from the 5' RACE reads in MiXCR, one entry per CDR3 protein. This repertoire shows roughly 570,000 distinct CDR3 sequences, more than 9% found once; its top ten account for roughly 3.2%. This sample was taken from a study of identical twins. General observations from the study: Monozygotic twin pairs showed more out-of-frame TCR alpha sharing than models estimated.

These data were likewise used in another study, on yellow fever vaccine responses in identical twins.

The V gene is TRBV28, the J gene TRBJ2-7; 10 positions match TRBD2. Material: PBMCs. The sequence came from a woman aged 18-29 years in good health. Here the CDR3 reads CASQLAGKAYEQYF. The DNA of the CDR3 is TGTGCCAGCCAACTAGCGGGAAAAGCCTACGAGCAGTACTTC.